This T cell receptor (beta chain) derives from a study of shared T cell receptors in the human thymus. This clone was found once. TCRdb keeps only in-frame clones here, not all; method: immunoSEQ multiplex PCR. Of hundreds of thousands of clones in the sample, 70% to 90% are singletons; the top ten hold 0.009% to 0.0095%. The CDR3 consists of 15 residues. Between the trimmed V and J ends, which lost 5 bases and 1 base, there was a span of 15 bases. Germline V gene lookup returns CDR1 MDHEN and CDR2 SYDVKM. These data also featured in a second study, about human thymus T cells. That paper adds: Thymic tissue was derived from resections collected during corrective heart surgery.

The sequencing input was thymocytes. V gene TRBV28 combines with J gene TRBJ2-7; tentatively, D is TRBD1 (6 bases). The TCR originated in a boy under two years old with a congenital heart defect. This CDR3 is CASSLQGGKSYEQYF. CDR3 nucleotides: TGTGCCAGCAGTCTACAGGGTGGGAAGTCCTACGAGCAGTACTTC. The complete variable domain, with remaining parts taken from reference TRBV28 and TRBJ2-7, reads DVKVTQSSRYLVKRTGEKVFLECVQDMDHENMFWYRQDPGLGLRLIYFSYDVKMKEKGDIPEGYSVSREKKERFSLILESASTNQTSMYLCASSLQGGKSYEQYFGPGTRLTVT.